This T cell receptor beta chain was captured by sequencing in a study of T-cell memory formation after mild COVID-19. The CDR3 runs 14 residues. Germline lookup yields CDR1 SEHNR and CDR2 FQNEAQ (reference sequence). The V end lost 5 bases, the J end lost 5 bases, and 15 bases lay between the germline ends. This clonotype was observed a few times. Antigen: not known. It was 5'RACE with constant-segment primers that produced the TCR alpha and TCR beta cDNA libraries, which carried sample barcodes and UMIs. TCRdb fed the 5' RACE reads into MiXCR, producing one record per CDR3 protein. The sample includes 400,000 or so distinct CDR3 sequences, over 15% of them seen just once. Overall study findings and caveats: Confirmation of SARS-CoV-2 specificity was lacking for second-wave clones peaking day 37. Contracting CD4+ clones lay largely in CM and EM, with CD8+ ones residing in EMRA.

Sequencing was performed on PBMCs or a T cell subset sorted from them (not recorded which). This TCR came from an adult woman who had mild COVID-19 (a few samples of this study predate the infection). Cell type and time point are not known. This chain uses TRBV7-9 with TRBJ1-1, with D possibly matching TRBD1 (5 bases). The CDR3 coding sequence is TGTGCCAGCAGCGCCACTACAGGTTTAACTGAAGCTTTCTTT. Protein sequence: CASSATTGLTEAFF. Drawing the rest from reference TRBV7-9 and TRBJ1-1, the complete variable domain is DTGVSQNPRHKITKRGQNVTFRCDPISEHNRLYWYRQTLGQGPEFLTYFQNEAQLEKSRLLSDRFSAERPKGSFSTLEIQRTEQGDSAMYLCASSATTGLTEAFFGQGTRLTVV.